The 16 T cell receptor beta chains below were found in one sample sequenced in a study of molecular identifiers for immune sequencing clone quantification. TCRdb itself ran the PCR reads through MiXCR, one entry per CDR3 protein. Of under 650,000 distinct CDR3 sequences in the sample, about 20% are singletons; the top ten hold 0.75% to 0.95%. The specimen sequenced was naive CD8+ T cells from blood, with Jurkat cell RNA spiked in. Subset described: FACS-sorted CD8+CD4-CCR7+CD45RA+ naive T cells. All receptors derive from a human donor in good health. Some libraries in this study had Jurkat cell RNA spiked in.

This chain connects TRBV15 to TRBJ2-1; D is unresolved. V lost 0 bases to trimming and J lost 2 bases, with 5 bases between them. From germline, CDR1 is LNHNV and CDR2 YYDKDF (reference sequence). The CDR3 has 14 residues. The CDR3 nucleotides read TGTGCCACCAGCAGAGATCCCACCTACAATGAGCAGTTCTTC. This codes for CATSRDPTYNEQFF.

Remarks on this clonotype: A clone one base away is much larger, so this may be a read error. The V and J genes are TRBV27 and TRBJ2-5; D possibly corresponds to TRBD1 (6 bases). This CDR3 spans 15 amino acids. Germline CDR1 MNHEY, CDR2 SMNVEV (reference sequence). CDR3 sequence reads: CASRPGAGVGEAQYF. The CDR3 bases are TGTGCCAGCAGGCCCGGGGCAGGGGTAGGAGAGGCCCAGTACTTC.

With respect to this clonotype: The junction shows a germline mismatch at one end, possibly a read error. J is TRBJ2-2 and V is TRBV12-3 or TRBV12-4; D may be TRBD1 (6 bases). This CDR3 is built from 16 residues. The CDR3 nucleotides read TGTGCCAGCAGTTTCCCCCCGGACAGTAACACCGGGGTGCTGTTTTTT. Protein: CASSFPPDSNTGVLFF.

On this clonotype itself: A much larger clone lies a single base off, so this may be a read error. The rearrangement links TRBV7-9 to TRBJ2-1; the D gene is possibly TRBD2 (5 bases). The V and J ends lost 5 bases and 7 bases respectively, with 15 bases between them. CDR3 length: 14 residues. Germline lookup yields CDR1 SEHNR and CDR2 FQNEAQ (reference sequence). The CDR3 DNA sequence: TGTGCCAGCAGCCGAAAGGACGGGGTAAATGAGCAGTTCTTC. Its protein product is CASSRKDGVNEQFF. Combining the CDR3 with reference TRBV7-9 and TRBJ2-1 gives the whole variable domain DTGVSQNPRHKITKRGQNVTFRCDPISEHNRLYWYRQTLGQGPEFLTYFQNEAQLEKSRLLSDRFSAERPKGSFSTLEIQRTEQGDSAMYLCASSRKDGVNEQFFGPGTRLTVL.

Points on this clonotype: This could be a read error, since a much larger clone is one nucleotide away. This chain joins TRBV18 and TRBJ1-1; D might be TRBD1 (5 bases). The V gene lost 8 bases and the J gene lost 3 bases, with 19 bases spanning the gap. Germline V gene sequence: CDR1 KGHSH, CDR2 LQKENI. This CDR3 has 15 residues. CDR3 DNA sequence: TGTGCCAGCCCCGGAGCCGGGACCGTCGACACTGAAGCTTTCTTT. The encoded protein is CASPGAGTVDTEAFF.

This clonotype was counted at least ten times. Here the CDR3 DNA reads TGTGCCAGTAGTATAGATCTCTGGACAGAGATAAACACCGGGGAGCTGTTTTTT. It specifies CASSIDLWTEINTGELFF. The chain links TRBV19 to TRBJ2-2; D may be TRBD1 (6 bases). CDR1 LNHDA and CDR2 SQIVND come from the germline V gene (reference sequence). The V and J ends lost 0 bases and 2 bases respectively, with 16 bases between them. The CDR3 has 18 residues.

This clonotype was counted at least ten times. V gene TRBV27 combines with J gene TRBJ2-5, with D uncertain. Per the germline V gene, CDR1 is MNHEY and CDR2 is SMNVEV (reference sequence). V was pared by 3 bases and J by 1 base, with 6 bases between. The CDR3 has 13 amino acids. The CDR3 reads CASSFNAQETQYF. The CDR3 nucleotides read TGTGCCAGCAGTTTTAACGCCCAAGAGACCCAGTACTTC.

This clonotype was detected many times. The chain uses TRBV20-1 and TRBJ1-1; D unclear. The CDR3 has 11 residues. The V gene lost 3 bases and the J gene lost 12 bases, with 14 bases spanning the gap. Germline V gene sequence: CDR1 DFQATT, CDR2 SNEGSKA (reference sequence). The CDR3 DNA is TGCAGTGCTAGTTCTGGGATAGTAACTTTCTTT. As protein: CSASSGIVTFF.

This clonotype occurred many times. This chain joins TRBV7-8 and TRBJ2-7, with D perhaps TRBD2 (6 bases). Germline CDR1 is SGHVS and CDR2 is FQNEAQ. V dropped 5 bases and J dropped 7 bases, with 21 bases sitting between them. The CDR3 spans 15 residues. This CDR3 reads CASSLEGGAEEEQYF. The CDR3 coding sequence is TGTGCCAGCAGCCTCGAGGGCGGGGCGGAGGAAGAGCAGTACTTC.

Comments on this clonotype: This may come from a read error, since a much larger clone is one base off. The chain employs TRBV6-5 and TRBJ2-7, with D hard to call. This CDR3 comprises 14 residues. V dropped 5 bases and J dropped 3 bases, with 14 bases sitting between them. Germline V gives CDR1 MNHEY, CDR2 SVGAGI. CDR3 nucleotides: TGTGCCAGCAGTAGAGACGATTCTGGCTACGAGCAGTACTTC. Its translation is CASSRDDSGYEQYF.

Comment on this clonotype: A read error may be the cause here, since a much bigger clone is one base away. V gene TRBV5-3 combines with J gene TRBJ1-2; no clear D. TRBV5-3 is reported as an ORF; its role is uncertain. The CDR3 covers 14 residues. The CDR3 protein is CASSLGIANCGYTF. As DNA, the CDR3 is TGTGCCAGCAGCTTGGGCATTGCTAACTGTGGCTACACCTTC.

V is TRBV30 and J is TRBJ2-7; D is perhaps TRBD1 (6 bases). The ends were cut back, 0 bases at V and 3 bases at J, with 18 bases in the middle. Per germline, CDR1 GTSNPN and CDR2 SVGIG (reference sequence). The CDR3 sequence is 16 residues long. CDR3 in DNA: TGTGCCTGGAGTGTACGAGGGAACAGGGTTTACTACGAGCAGTACTTC. Residues: CAWSVRGNRVYYEQYF.

For this clonotype: A read error is possible here, since a much larger clone lies one base away. V and J are TRBV20-1 and TRBJ1-5; D remains unclear. CDR1 and CDR2 (germline): DFQATT, SNEGSKA (reference sequence). CDR3 length equals 14 residues. Trimming cost V 0 bases and J 6 bases, with 12 bases left between them. As DNA, the CDR3 is TGCAGTGCTAGAGATGCAAGGCCTGTTCAGCCCCAGCATTTT. It yields the protein CSARDARPVQPQHF.

This clonotype was seen many times. V and J are TRBV5-5 and TRBJ1-2; D gene unclear. The germline CDR1 and CDR2 sequences are SGHKS and YYEKEE (reference sequence). This CDR3 contains 16 residues. Trimming left V 4 bases short and J 3 bases short, with 19 bases between. The CDR3 loop is CASSPVGTDEYYGYTF. The CDR3 DNA follows: TGTGCCAGCAGCCCAGTGGGTACGGATGAATACTATGGCTACACCTTC.

The table lists this clonotype with many counts. V gene TRBV7-9 combines with J gene TRBJ2-7; possible D gene TRBD2, 5 bases. The CDR3 consists of 12 residues. Trimming shortened V by 4 bases and J by 7 bases, and 11 bases separated the two germline ends. Germline loops: CDR1 SEHNR, CDR2 FQNEAQ (reference sequence). The chain's CDR3 is CASSSSSGEQYF. The CDR3, as DNA: TGTGCCAGCAGCTCCTCCTCGGGAGAGCAGTACTTC.

Details on this clonotype: This may be a read error: a much more frequent sequence differs by one nucleotide. The CDR3 loop is CASSQVKGVGEAQYF. DNA for the CDR3: TGCGCCAGCAGCCAAGTCAAGGGTGTCGGAGAGGCCCAGTACTTC. This rearrangement joins TRBV4-3 to TRBJ2-5; D call uncertain. Germline V lookup: CDR1 LGHNA, CDR2 YSLEER. The CDR3 is 15 amino acids.